These 31 T cell receptor beta chains share one sample of origin, sequenced in a study of tumor-infiltrating lymphocytes in primary liver carcinoma. A constant-region primer primed TCR beta cDNA synthesis from about 0.55 ug of total RNA. Three rounds of nested multiplex PCR with slightly modified ARM-PCR produced TCR beta libraries. The study ran its first two PCR rounds for around 10 cycles each, using TRBV1-TRBV30 forward primers and a C-beta reverse primer. From the multiplex PCR reads, TCRdb called clonotypes with MiXCR, one entry per CDR3 protein. Among 300,000 to 350,000 distinct CDR3 sequences listed, about 50% were seen once. Germline DNA was extracted too, while blood RNA derived from unsorted whole blood. Source material: peripheral blood. The receptors originated from a woman in her 30s with primary liver carcinoma and hepatitis B virus infection.

This chain joins TRBV5-1 and TRBJ2-3; D gene ambiguous. This CDR3 region has 14 residues. V was cut by 4 bases and J by 0 bases, with 9 bases left in between. CDR1 is SGHRS, CDR2 YFSETQ, per germline. The DNA of the CDR3 is TGCGCCAGCAGCATTGGACGGAGCACAGATACGCAGTATTTT. This translates into CASSIGRSTDTQYF. Together with reference TRBV5-1 and TRBJ2-3, the CDR3 gives the full variable domain: KAGVTQTPRYLIKTRGQQVTLSCSPISGHRSVSWYQQTPGQGLQFLFEYFSETQRNKGNFPGRFSGRQFSNSRSEMNVSTLELGDSALYLCASSIGRSTDTQYFGPGTRLTVL.

The J gene is TRBJ2-3, the V gene TRBV28; D may correspond to TRBD1 or TRBD2 (5 bases each). V was cut by 5 bases and J by 4 bases, with 13 bases left in between. CDR1 MDHEN and CDR2 SYDVKM come from the germline V gene. CDR3 size: 14 residues. CDR3 DNA: TGTGCCAGCAGTACGGGACGCGGTCCAGATACGCAGTATTTT. This sequence encodes CASSTGRGPDTQYF.

V is TRBV30 and J is TRBJ1-2; weak D call: TRBD1 (5 bases). V was trimmed by 2 bases and J by 8 bases, leaving 15 bases between them. CDR1 GTSNPN and CDR2 SVGIG come from the germline V gene (reference sequence). This CDR3 contains 13 residues. CDR3 DNA sequence: TGTGCCTGGAGTCCCCTCAGAAAGGGGGGCTACACCTTC. Encoded protein: CAWSPLRKGGYTF.

Comments on this clonotype: The junction differs from germline at one of its ends, possibly a read error. The V and J genes are TRBV7-9 and TRBJ2-5; unclear D gene. The CDR3 extends over 15 amino acids. Germline V gene sequence: CDR1 SEHNR, CDR2 FQNEAQ (reference sequence). Here the CDR3 reads CTSSPRTDVKETQYF. The CDR3, as DNA: TGTACCAGCAGCCCGCGGACGGACGTGAAAGAGACCCAGTACTTC.

The rearrangement uses TRBV7-9 and TRBJ2-2; the D is unclear. The CDR3 is 14 residues long. The V gene lost 11 bases and the J gene lost 9 bases, with 22 bases spanning the gap. The V gene's germline CDR1 is SEHNR and CDR2 FQNEAQ (reference sequence). The CDR3 region is CALEAVTFHRELFF. As DNA, the CDR3 is TGTGCCCTTGAGGCCGTGACCTTCCACCGGGAGCTGTTTTTT.

This clonotype was detected a few times. The chain recombines TRBV6-1 with TRBJ2-1; D is uncertain. Germline V lookup: CDR1 MNHNS, CDR2 SASEGT. The V end was cut by 2 bases, the J end by 6 bases, with 20 bases between. The CDR3 has 17 amino acids. The CDR3 sequence is CASSEFSSPFILNEQFF. The CDR3 DNA reads TGTGCCAGCAGTGAATTTAGCTCCCCTTTTATACTCAATGAGCAGTTCTTC.

This clonotype has only a few counts. The rearrangement joins TRBV10-2 to TRBJ2-7, with 10 bases matching TRBD2. The V and J ends lost 10 bases and 4 bases, in that order; junction bases with no gene match: 16. Germline V gene sequence: CDR1 WSHSY, CDR2 SAAADI. This CDR3 has 16 residues. The CDR3 DNA reads TGCGCCACCGGACCTTGGACTAGCGGATCGGGGTACGAGCAGTACTTC. Amino acids: CATGPWTSGSGYEQYF.

This clonotype was detected a few times. The V and J genes are TRBV5-5 and TRBJ2-5; tentatively, D is TRBD1 (6 bases). Germline assignment: CDR1 SGHKS and CDR2 YYEKEE (reference sequence). Trimming removed 3 bases from V and 4 bases from J, with 16 bases in between. CDR3 size: 15 residues. The CDR3 coding sequence is TGTGCCAGCAGCTCGCGAGCACAGGGTACAGAGACCCAGTACTTC. Its protein is CASSSRAQGTETQYF.

This clonotype was counted a few times. The chain recombines TRBV12-3 or TRBV12-4 with TRBJ2-1; D is perhaps TRBD2 (6 bases). CDR3 length equals 12 residues. V was shortened by 6 bases and J by 9 bases, with 12 bases between the two germline ends. The CDR3 DNA reads as TGTGCCAGCAGCTTGGGGGGTGCTGAGCAGTTCTTC. Translated, it gives CASSLGGAEQFF.

Only a few counts were recorded for this clonotype. The chain employs TRBV5-4 and TRBJ1-4; tentative D call: TRBD1 (5 bases). The CDR3 is 16 residues long. Trimming removed 1 base at V and 4 bases at J, with 14 bases between. The germline CDR1 and CDR2 sequences are SGHNT and YYREEE (reference sequence). The CDR3 DNA reads as TGTGCCAGCAGCTTGAAGGGGCGCGGAAGTAATGAAAAACTGTTTTTT. Translation: CASSLKGRGSNEKLFF.

This clonotype was counted only a few times. It may be a read error: a sequence one base away is much more abundant. V usage is TRBV11-2 and J usage is TRBJ1-1; unclear D gene. This CDR3 has 15 amino acids. Germline lookup yields CDR1 SGHAT and CDR2 FQNNGV. The DNA of the CDR3 is TGTGCCAGCAGCTCGCTGCGGGGTTTTAACACTGGAGCTTTCTTT. It yields the protein CASSSLRGFNTGAFF.

Worth noting for this clonotype: This could be a read error, since a much larger clone is one nucleotide away. This chain connects TRBV12-3 or TRBV12-4 to TRBJ2-3, with 9 bases that match TRBD2. The CDR3 has 14 residues. Trimming removed 8 bases from V and 0 bases from J; junction bases left unmatched: 3. The CDR3 loop reads CASRTSGSTDTQYF. The CDR3 DNA follows: TGTGCCAGCCGTACTAGCGGGAGCACAGATACGCAGTATTTT.

Note on this clonotype: Since a much larger clone is just one base distant, this may be a read error. The V and J genes are TRBV14 and TRBJ2-7; 9 nucleotides match TRBD2. Germline V gene data show CDR1 as SGHDN and CDR2 as FVKESK. The CDR3 covers 15 residues. CDR3 region: CASCQALAGRYEQYF. CDR3 coding DNA: TGTGCCAGCTGCCAAGCCCTAGCGGGACGGTACGAGCAGTACTTC. The complete variable domain, with remaining parts taken from reference TRBV14 and TRBJ2-7, reads EAGVTQFPSHSVIEKGQTVTLRCDPISGHDNLYWYRRVMGKEIKFLLHFVKESKQDESGMPNNRFLAERTGGTYSTLKVQPAELEDSGVYFCASCQALAGRYEQYFGPGTRLTVT.

Comment on this clonotype: A much more abundant neighbour one base away suggests this may be a read error. The V gene is TRBV5-5, the J gene TRBJ2-4; D unclear. Germline V lookup: CDR1 SGHKS, CDR2 YYEKEE (reference sequence). Between the trimmed V and J ends, which lost 10 bases and 11 bases, there was a span of 19 bases. The CDR3 contains 12 residues. The CDR3 region is CASAPGVEVQYF. The CDR3, as DNA: TGTGCCTCAGCCCCAGGCGTCGAGGTTCAGTACTTC.

The chain joins TRBV12-3 or TRBV12-4 to TRBJ1-5; D unclear. This CDR3 contains 15 residues. Trimming shortened V by 2 bases and J by 6 bases, and 14 bases separated the two germline ends. In nucleotides, the CDR3 is TGTGCCAGCAGTTTACAAGGGCAAGGCCCTCAGCCCCAGCATTTT. Translated: CASSLQGQGPQPQHF.

This clonotype was observed a handful of times. The CDR3 nucleotides read TGTGCCAGCAGGGCCGGGACAGGGGCTCCCTATGGCTACACCTTC. It encodes CASRAGTGAPYGYTF. The chain recombines TRBV28 with TRBJ1-2; 10 bases are shared with TRBD1. Germline V lookup: CDR1 MDHEN, CDR2 SYDVKM. After removal of 6 bases from V and 4 bases from J, the junction contained 8 bases not matched to a gene. The CDR3 extends over 15 amino acids.

The table lists this clonotype with many counts. This rearrangement joins TRBV10-2 to TRBJ2-3, with TRBD2 matching 12 bases. CDR1 is WSHSY and CDR2 is SAAADI in the germline V gene. The CDR3 has 17 residues. The V and J ends lost 3 bases and 4 bases, in that order; junction bases with no gene match: 8. CDR3 amino acids: CASSELKLAGGADTQYF. CDR3 bases: TGCGCCAGCAGTGAACTTAAGCTAGCGGGAGGGGCAGATACGCAGTATTTT.

This clonotype has a handful of counts. This sequence joins TRBV29-1 and TRBJ1-3, with TRBD1 matching over 9 bases. The trim removed 4 bases at V and 4 bases at J, leaving 2 bases unmatched. The CDR3 is 13 amino acids. Germline CDR1 is SQVTM and CDR2 is ANQGSEA. CDR3 DNA: TGCAGCGTTGGACAGGGGGACGGAAACACCATATATTTT. Protein sequence: CSVGQGDGNTIYF.

V and J are TRBV5-6 and TRBJ2-7; TRBD1 matches 8 bases. The J segment lost 7 bases and the V segment lost 6 bases, leaving 12 bases of the junction unmatched. The length of the CDR3 is 14 residues. Germline assignment: CDR1 SGHDT and CDR2 YYEEEE. The CDR3 is CASTLGQGAREQYF. CDR3 DNA: TGTGCCAGCACTCTCGGGCAGGGGGCGAGAGAGCAGTACTTC. Filled out from reference TRBV5-6 and TRBJ2-7, the complete variable domain reads DAGVTQSPTHLIKTRGQQVTLRCSPKSGHDTVSWYQQALGQGPQFIFQYYEEEERQRGNFPDRFSGHQFPNYSSELNVNALLLGDSALYLCASTLGQGAREQYFGPGTRLTVT.

This clonotype was seen a few times. This sequence joins TRBV12-3 or TRBV12-4 and TRBJ1-1; possibly TRBD1 for D (6 bases). The CDR3 runs 16 residues. V was clipped by 1 base and J by 4 bases, with 16 bases between them. The CDR3 here is CASSLGPTGSATEAFF. In nucleotides, the CDR3 is TGTGCCAGCAGTTTAGGGCCAACAGGGTCTGCCACTGAAGCTTTCTTT.

This clonotype appeared a few times. This rearrangement joins TRBV12-3 or TRBV12-4 to TRBJ2-3, with a weak D call TRBD2 (6 bases). The CDR3 is made up of 15 amino acids. V gave up 6 bases and J gave up 5 bases, with 18 bases separating them. For the CDR3, the DNA is TGTGCCAGCAGAGTTGGTAGAACGGAGGGAGATACGCAGTATTTT. Encoded protein: CASRVGRTEGDTQYF.

A note on this clonotype: The junction shows a germline mismatch at one end, possibly a read error. The chain uses TRBV11-2 and TRBJ2-3; TRBD1 might be the D (6 bases). Germline CDR1 and CDR2: SGHAT and FQNNGV. This CDR3 is 15 amino acids long. CDR3 protein: CASTLGEPRGDAQYF. The CDR3 DNA follows: TGTGCCAGCACCCTCGGGGAGCCCAGGGGAGATGCGCAGTATTTT.

V is TRBV14 and J is TRBJ1-2, with D possibly TRBD1 on 5 matching bases. From germline, CDR1 is SGHDN and CDR2 FVKESK. This CDR3 region has 14 residues. V was pared by 6 bases and J by 7 bases, with 18 bases between. For the CDR3, the DNA is TGTGCCAGCAGACCACAAGGGGCCCCCGGTGGCTACACCTTC. Its translation is CASRPQGAPGGYTF.

Turning to this clonotype: A much bigger clone sits one base away, suggesting this may be a read error. This sequence joins TRBV4-1 and TRBJ2-2, with D hard to call. Germline values: CDR1 MGHRA, CDR2 YSYEKL. The CDR3 sequence is 12 residues long. This CDR3 reads CASNQVHGELFF. The CDR3 DNA reads TGCGCCAGCAACCAAGTTCACGGGGAGCTGTTTTTT.

V is TRBV5-4 and J is TRBJ2-5; D is tentatively TRBD1 or TRBD2 (5 bases each). The CDR3 totals 16 residues. V lost 0 bases and J 1 base, leaving 13 bases between the germline ends. Germline V lookup: CDR1 SGHNT, CDR2 YYREEE (reference sequence). This CDR3 is CASSLGDRGLQETQYF. The DNA for the CDR3 is TGTGCCAGCAGCTTGGGGGACCGCGGCCTCCAAGAGACCCAGTACTTC.

On this clonotype itself: One base away lies a much larger clone, so this may be a sequencing read error. The CDR3 DNA reads TGTGCCAGCAGCTCCGGGACTAGCGGGAGGTATCGGTTCTTC. It codes for CASSSGTSGRYRFF. The V gene is TRBV7-9, the J gene TRBJ2-1, with 15 bases lining up with TRBD2. The CDR3 loop spans 14 amino acids. Per germline, CDR1 SEHNR and CDR2 FQNEAQ (reference sequence). With 4 bases clipped from V and 15 bases from J, the junction kept 7 bases outside the gene matches. Looking up the rest from reference TRBV7-9 and TRBJ2-1 gives the full variable domain: DTGVSQNPRHKITKRGQNVTFRCDPISEHNRLYWYRQTLGQGPEFLTYFQNEAQLEKSRLLSDRFSAERPKGSFSTLEIQRTEQGDSAMYLCASSSGTSGRYRFFGPGTRLTVL.

In the case of this clonotype: This sequence may be a read error, since a much larger clone differs from it by one base. This chain joins TRBV12-3 or TRBV12-4 and TRBJ2-5; D is possibly TRBD2 (6 bases). This CDR3 has 13 amino acids. This chain's CDR3 is CACSFGGEKTQYF. CDR3 bases: TGTGCCTGCAGTTTCGGCGGGGAGAAGACCCAGTACTTC.

This chain uses TRBV29-1 with TRBJ2-2; 8 nucleotides align to TRBD2. This CDR3 is built from 15 residues. In germline, CDR1 is SQVTM, CDR2 ANQGSEA. V dropped 1 base and J dropped 8; count of bases not matched to a gene: 9. CDR3 sequence reads: CSVEVSGTGIGELFF. DNA of the CDR3: TGCAGCGTTGAAGTTAGCGGGACGGGCATAGGGGAGCTGTTTTTT.

Points on this clonotype: Given the absence of the conserved phenylalanine or tryptophan at the CDR3 end, a read error is likely. The DNA is omitted, as the CDR3 cannot be located on it reliably, and the CDR3 follows TCRdb's listing. The chain couples TRBV6-5 to TRBJ2-3. The CDR3 is 12 residues long, counting both termini. CDR1 is MNHEY and CDR2 is SVGAGI in the germline V gene. CDR3 protein: CASRRGTDTPYC.

There are a few counts of this clonotype. The chain has TRBV6-2 or TRBV6-3 and TRBJ2-5; D is possibly TRBD2 (6 bases). The CDR3 extends over 20 amino acids. Germline V gene data show CDR1 as MNHEY and CDR2 as SVGEGT. Trimming cost V 4 bases and J 2 bases, with 29 bases left between them. In DNA, the CDR3 is TGTGCCAGCAGTTCTCGACCTGATCCGGGACTCCTAAGACCTCAAGAGACCCAGTACTTC. As protein: CASSSRPDPGLLRPQETQYF.

In the case of this clonotype: Since no conserved phenylalanine or tryptophan closes the CDR3, a read error is the likely cause. The chain has TRBV6-5 and TRBJ2-7; perhaps TRBD2 as D (6 bases). Germline V gene data show CDR1 as MNHEY and CDR2 as SVGAGI. This CDR3 comprises 13 residues. Written as DNA, the CDR3 is TGTGCCAACAGTGCCGGGAGAACCTACGAGCAGTACCTC. As protein: CANSAGRTYEQYL.